The next 7 T cell receptor beta chains were all read from a single sample in a study of PD-1 blockade in classical Hodgkin lymphoma. Repertoires were generated with immunoSEQ multiplex PCR, while TCRdb's copy carries only in-frame clones and drops some. The sample contains tens of thousands of clones, around nine tenths of which appear only once. Exposure to brentuximab vedotin varied, and each patient had relapsed following autologous stem cell transplantation. Sequences were derived from peripheral blood mononuclear cells (PBMCs), sampled at baseline. The receptors were sampled from a human donor with classical Hodgkin lymphoma.

V usage is TRBV4-1 and J usage is TRBJ2-5, with unresolved D. CDR3 length: 11 amino acids. V shed 1 base and J shed 7 bases, with 4 bases lying between them. Germline V gene data show CDR1 as MGHRA and CDR2 as YSYEKL. CDR3 DNA: TGCGCCAGCAGCCAAGGGGGGACCCAGTACTTC. Amino acid sequence: CASSQGGTQYF.

This clone occurred once. The gene calls are TRBV7-2 and TRBJ2-1, with D hard to call. CDR3 length equals 13 residues. Between the trimmed V and J ends, which lost 1 base and 4 bases, there was a span of 5 bases. Germline-derived CDR1 and CDR2 are SGHTA and FQGNSA. The CDR3 reads CASSLVSYNEQFF. The CDR3, as DNA: TGTGCCAGCAGCTTAGTTTCTTACAATGAGCAGTTCTTC.

The rearrangement joins TRBV2 to TRBJ2-5; 7 bases map to TRBD1. CDR3 length: 13 residues. V lost 6 bases, J lost 4 bases, and 5 bases stayed unmatched. In germline, CDR1 is SNHLY, CDR2 FYNNEI. The CDR3 coding sequence is TGTGCCAGCAGGCTACAGGGGAGAGAGACCCAGTACTTC. This translates into CASRLQGRETQYF.

The V and J genes are TRBV7-2 and TRBJ2-7, with TRBD1 identical over 8 bases. J lost 2 bases, V lost 2 bases, and 14 bases had no gene match. Germline V CDR1 and CDR2: SGHTA, FQGNSA. The CDR3 is 18 residues long. CDR3 nucleotide sequence: TGTGCCAGCAGCTTAAAGCGTATCGGAACAGGGGGGACCTACGAGCAGTACTTC. This translates into CASSLKRIGTGGTYEQYF.

The genes are TRBV19 and TRBJ1-1; D unresolved. Trimming removed 2 bases from V and 0 bases from J, with 4 bases in between. Germline V gene sequence: CDR1 LNHDA, CDR2 SQIVND (reference sequence). The CDR3 is 13 residues long. Here the CDR3 reads CASSIWMNTEAFF. The DNA for the CDR3 is TGTGCCAGTAGTATATGGATGAACACTGAAGCTTTCTTT.

The table lists this clone with a count of one. This chain connects TRBV7-9 to TRBJ2-5, with 8 bases that match TRBD2. V was pared by 1 base and J by 5 bases, with 6 bases of the junction left unmatched. This CDR3 is 15 amino acids long. Germline V gene sequence: CDR1 SEHNR, CDR2 FQNEAQ (reference sequence). The CDR3: CASSLGVAGLETQYF. DNA for the CDR3: TGTGCCAGCAGCTTAGGGGTAGCGGGGTTGGAGACCCAGTACTTC.

A few counts support this clone. The chain couples TRBV13 to TRBJ2-1; 8 bases fit TRBD1. J lost 5 bases, V lost 6 bases, and 3 bases had no gene match. This CDR3 is built from 13 residues. Looked up from germline, CDR1 is PRHDT and CDR2 is FYEKMQ (reference sequence). The chain's CDR3 is CASRSTGDNEQFF. CDR3 DNA sequence: TGTGCCAGCAGATCGACAGGGGACAATGAGCAGTTCTTC.